The T cell receptor (beta chain) described here comes from a study of blood T cell repertoires in COVID-19. Study at large: Samples representing acute and convalescent COVID-19 were sourced from the United States, Italy and Spain. Sample material is recorded as cDNA or gDNA derived from T cells, B-cell-depleted T cells, or PBMCs.

As processed by the authors: Amplified reference gene primers provided the basis for estimating nucleated cell counts. Produced via immunoSEQ multiplex PCR; TCRdb's table is partial and in-frame only. D and trimming come from the DNA, and the V and J calls and clone size come from that table. The sample records about 90,000 clones, approximately 88% being singletons. CDR1 SQVTM and CDR2 ANQGSEA come from the germline V gene. Trimming left V 2 bases short and J 5 bases short, with 6 bases between. The CDR3 has 12 residues. V gene TRBV29-1 combines with J gene TRBJ1-4; D is uncertain. This clonotype was sampled from a man aged 55 to 70 with acute or convalescent COVID-19. What was sequenced was peripheral blood. The CDR3 DNA reads as TGCAGCGTTGAACCCCTGAATGAAAAACTGTTTTTT. Protein: CSVEPLNEKLFF.